The sequence of this T cell receptor (beta chain) was determined in a study of beta chain features in type 1 diabetes. Isolated RNA was reverse transcribed in full, so expressed TCRB transcripts were sequenced. Using immunoSEQ multiplex PCR, the repertoire was profiled, and TCRdb retains in-frame clones only, with some absent. The sample has about 450,000 clones, about an eighth seen once; the top ten hold over 0.04%. This CDR3 region has 13 residues. Germline CDR1 reads SGHVS; CDR2 reads FQNEAQ. Trimming pared 8 bases from V and 2 bases from J, leaving 12 bases between. This TCR came from a woman aged 18-30 years in good health. The sequencing sample was made of naive CD4+ T cells from blood. The V call is TRBV7-8, the J call TRBJ1-2, with D perhaps TRBD1 (5 bases). The CDR3, as DNA: TGTGCCAGCGGGGCAGGGACCAACTATGGCTACACCTTC. Its protein is CASGAGTNYGYTF.